This T cell receptor (beta chain) was captured in a study of cytomegalovirus exposure and HLA in healthy donors. The study's findings and limits: Specificity of a few CMV-associated chains for CMV antigens was verified in vitro. Cytomegalovirus association was listed for 164 TCR beta chains.

Germline V gene data show CDR1 as SEHNR and CDR2 as FQNEAQ (reference sequence). The CDR3 is made up of 13 amino acids. Vbeta (60) and Jbeta (13) primers were used in the PCR. Assay: immunoSEQ multiplex PCR; the TCRdb copy retains only in-frame clones and omits some. The data contain 64,000 or so clones, less than 75% of them singletons. This clone was seen once. The antigen is unknown. At one boundary the junction diverges from the germline segment, which might be a read error. This sequence originates from a middle-aged man in good health and CMV-seropositive. The sample consisted of PBMCs. V and J are TRBV7-9 and TRBJ2-7, with D possibly TRBD1 on 5 matching bases. The CDR3: CSSSLLTAYEQYF. Written as DNA, the CDR3 is TGTTCCAGCAGCTTATTGACAGCCTACGAGCAGTACTTC.